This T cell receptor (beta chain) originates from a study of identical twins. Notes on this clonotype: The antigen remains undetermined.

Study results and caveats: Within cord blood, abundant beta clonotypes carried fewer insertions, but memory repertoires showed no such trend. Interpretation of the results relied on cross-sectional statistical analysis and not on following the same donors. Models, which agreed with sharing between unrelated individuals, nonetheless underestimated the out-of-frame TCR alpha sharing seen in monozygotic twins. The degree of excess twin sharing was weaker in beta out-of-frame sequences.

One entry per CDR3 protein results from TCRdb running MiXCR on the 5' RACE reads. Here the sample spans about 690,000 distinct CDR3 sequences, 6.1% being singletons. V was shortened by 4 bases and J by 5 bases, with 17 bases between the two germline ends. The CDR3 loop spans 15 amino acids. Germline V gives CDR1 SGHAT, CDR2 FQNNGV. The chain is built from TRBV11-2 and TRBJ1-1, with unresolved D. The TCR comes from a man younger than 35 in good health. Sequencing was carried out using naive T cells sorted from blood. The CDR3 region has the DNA TGTGCCAGCAGCTCGTGGGCGACCCAATGGACTGAAGCTTTCTTT. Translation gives CASSSWATQWTEAFF. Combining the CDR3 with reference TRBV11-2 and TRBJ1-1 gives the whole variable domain EAGVAQSPRYKIIEKRQSVAFWCNPISGHATLYWYQQILGQGPKLLIQFQNNGVVDDSQLPKDRFSAERLKGVDSTLKIQPAKLEDSAVYLCASSSWATQWTEAFFGQGTRLTVV.